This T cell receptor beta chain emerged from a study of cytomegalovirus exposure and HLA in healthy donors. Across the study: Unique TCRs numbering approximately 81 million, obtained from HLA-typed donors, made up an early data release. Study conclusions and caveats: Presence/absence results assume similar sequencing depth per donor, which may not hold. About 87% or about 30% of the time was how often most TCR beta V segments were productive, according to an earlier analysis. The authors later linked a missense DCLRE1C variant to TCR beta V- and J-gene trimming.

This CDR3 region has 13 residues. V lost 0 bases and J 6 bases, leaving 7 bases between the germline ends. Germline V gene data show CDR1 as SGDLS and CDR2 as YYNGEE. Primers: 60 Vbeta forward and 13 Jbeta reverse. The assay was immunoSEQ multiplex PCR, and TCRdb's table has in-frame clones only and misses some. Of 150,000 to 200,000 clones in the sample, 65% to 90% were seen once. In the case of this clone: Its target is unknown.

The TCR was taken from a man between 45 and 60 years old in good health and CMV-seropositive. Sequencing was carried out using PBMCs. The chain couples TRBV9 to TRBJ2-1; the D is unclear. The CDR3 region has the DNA TGTGCCAGCAGCGTAGCGGAGTTCAATGAGCAGTTCTTC. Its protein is CASSVAEFNEQFF.